The T cell receptor beta chain described here comes from a study of CD8+ T cells in alopecia areata. Turning to the study itself: The duration of tofacitinib was 6 to 18 months, with 6 months off drug afterward.

Study findings and constraints: Against the mouse data, patients shared TCRs less clearly, possibly for HLA reasons.

CDR3 length: 12 amino acids. Germline V gene lookup returns CDR1 SQVTM and CDR2 ANQGSEA. V lost 4 bases and J 9 bases, leaving 10 bases between the germline ends. To note about this clone: Its antigen is unidentified.

cDNA reverse transcribed from extracted RNA served as the sequencing template. Sequencing was performed with immunoSEQ multiplex PCR; in TCRdb, only in-frame clones are kept and a portion is missing. The sample records approximately 180,000 clones, about 70% being singletons. Sequencing was performed on CD8+ T cells sorted from blood, taken at week 0. This chain links TRBV29-1 with TRBJ1-6; D unresolved. The clonotype comes from a human donor with alopecia areata. The CDR3 sequence is CSVGRDGSPLHF. CDR3 in DNA: TGCAGCGTTGGACGGGATGGTTCACCCCTCCACTTT.